Below are 25 T cell receptor beta chains sequenced from a single sample in a study of CXCR3-negative and CXCR3-positive naive CD8 T cells. Antigens of these TCRs are unknown. All TRB cDNA libraries came from 5' RACE performed with UMI labels. With the 5' RACE reads reprocessed, TCRdb shows one record per CDR3 protein and no DNA. This sample's clone table lists under 85,000 distinct CDR3 sequences. General study results and limits: For CXCR3-positive naive cells, TRB CDR3s were more hydrophobic than those of CXCR3-negative naive cells.

The specimen sequenced was naive CXCR3+ CD8+ T cells from blood. Regarding subset: CD45RO-CCR7+CD27+CD95- naive CD8+ T cells expressing CXCR3 (TNR3+). These receptors came from a human donor in good health. Some clones in this sample may be carry-over from other donors' samples.

The chain couples TRBV21-1 to TRBJ1-6; TCRdb outputs TRBD1, but without DNA this stays unchecked. TRBV21-1 is a known pseudogene. The CDR3 extends over 15 amino acids. CDR3: CASIRGGGDNSPLHF.

The V call is TRBV7-9, the J call TRBJ2-1. Germline CDR1 SEHNR, CDR2 FQNEAQ (reference sequence). This CDR3 has 11 residues. CDR3 protein: CASSLGTEQFF.

The chain employs TRBV6-2 or TRBV6-3 and TRBJ1-1. The CDR3 spans 13 residues. Germline CDR1 and CDR2: MNHEY and SVGEGT. The CDR3 here is CASGLGMNTEAFF.

The rearrangement joins TRBV10-3 to TRBJ1-2. The CDR3 is 18 residues long. The germline CDR1 and CDR2 sequences are ENHRY and SYGVKD. CDR3 in amino acids: CAISEWTRIDTSNYGYTF.

V gene TRBV29-1 combines with J gene TRBJ1-1; the TCRdb D gene call, TRBD1, has no DNA to confirm it. Germline CDR1 SQVTM, CDR2 ANQGSEA. The CDR3 spans 13 residues. The CDR3 sequence: CSVEGPGWAEAFF.

The gene calls are TRBV7-2 and TRBJ1-2; TCRdb indicates TRBD1, and absent DNA this call remains unverified. Germline CDR1 SGHTA, CDR2 FQGNSA. This CDR3 comprises 14 residues. CDR3 protein: CASSFFGGLGGYTF.

The chain has TRBV2 and TRBJ2-7; without DNA, the TCRdb call of TRBD1 cannot be checked. Germline CDR1 reads SNHLY; CDR2 reads FYNNEI. CDR3 length: 14 amino acids. The CDR3 spells CASFGTRNSYEQYF.

V gene TRBV6-2 or TRBV6-3 combines with J gene TRBJ1-2; TCRdb picks TRBD1, but there is no DNA to check that call. The CDR3 totals 13 residues. Germline V gene sequence: CDR1 MNHEY, CDR2 SVGEGT. The chain's CDR3 is CASSTGQANGYTF.

This chain connects TRBV7-9 to TRBJ2-7; as DNA is missing, the TRBD2 call by TCRdb cannot be tested. This CDR3 is built from 13 residues. Germline lookup yields CDR1 SEHNR and CDR2 FQNEAQ (reference sequence). The CDR3 loop reads CASSPRRGYEQYF.

The V gene is TRBV7-9, the J gene TRBJ2-2; TCRdb indicates TRBD1, and absent DNA this call remains unverified. Per the germline V gene, CDR1 is SEHNR and CDR2 is FQNEAQ (reference sequence). This CDR3 comprises 14 residues. This chain's CDR3 is CASSSRGWTWELFF. Full variable domain (remainder filled in from reference TRBV7-9 and TRBJ2-2): DTGVSQNPRHKITKRGQNVTFRCDPISEHNRLYWYRQTLGQGPEFLTYFQNEAQLEKSRLLSDRFSAERPKGSFSTLEIQRTEQGDSAMYLCASSSRGWTWELFFGEGSRLTVL.

The rearrangement joins TRBV20-1 to TRBJ2-7; TCRdb selects TRBD1, and the lack of DNA leaves this call unchecked. CDR3 length: 16 amino acids. The germline gives CDR1 DFQATT, CDR2 SNEGSKA (reference sequence). This CDR3 is CSARGRRGSPDYEQYF.

CDR3: CASSHVDSDTQYF. This rearrangement joins TRBV14 to TRBJ2-3; TCRdb's D call, TRBD2, is unchecked because there is no DNA. Germline V gene data show CDR1 as SGHDN and CDR2 as FVKESK. The CDR3 sequence is 13 residues long.

The V call is TRBV9, the J call TRBJ2-7; TCRdb indicates TRBD2, and absent DNA this call remains unverified. The V gene's germline CDR1 is SGDLS and CDR2 YYNGEE. This CDR3 has 13 amino acids. CDR3 amino acids: CASSGTSGYEQYF.

J is TRBJ1-2 and V is TRBV5-1. The CDR3 totals 14 residues. The germline V gene encodes CDR1 SGHRS and CDR2 YFSETQ. The CDR3 spells CASSLRDGSFGYTF.

This chain links TRBV21-1 with TRBJ1-6; TCRdb calls TRBD1, which cannot be checked without DNA. TRBV21-1 is assigned pseudogene status. The CDR3 length is 14 residues. The CDR3 protein is CASSRDSHNSPLHF.

The chain employs TRBV12-3 or TRBV12-4 and TRBJ2-1; TCRdb reports TRBD1, a call that lacks DNA to check it against. This CDR3 region has 13 residues. The CDR3 here is CASTQAGYNEQFF.

The chain employs TRBV7-2 and TRBJ2-3; no DNA is available, so the TRBD2 call from TCRdb remains unchecked. CDR3 length equals 17 residues. Germline V gene sequence: CDR1 SGHTA, CDR2 FQGNSA. The CDR3 loop is CASSLPGLAVSTDTQYF. Filled out from reference TRBV7-2 and TRBJ2-3, the complete variable domain reads GAGVSQSPSNKVTEKGKDVELRCDPISGHTALYWYRQSLGQGLEFLIYFQGNSAPDKSGLPSDRFSAERTGGSVSTLTIQRTQQEDSAVYLCASSLPGLAVSTDTQYFGPGTRLTVL.

V and J are TRBV29-1 and TRBJ1-2. Germline CDR1 SQVTM, CDR2 ANQGSEA. This CDR3 comprises 12 residues. CDR3 protein: CSVVRADYGYTF.

The J gene is TRBJ2-7, the V gene TRBV6-2 or TRBV6-3. The CDR3 is 11 amino acids. Looked up from germline, CDR1 is MNHEY and CDR2 is SVGEGT. CDR3 amino acids: CASSHSYEQYF.

This chain joins TRBV5-1 and TRBJ1-6. The length of the CDR3 is 16 residues. Germline loops: CDR1 SGHRS, CDR2 YFSETQ. The CDR3 loop reads CASSRERFKYNSPLHF.

The V and J genes are TRBV10-3 and TRBJ2-2; TCRdb lists TRBD2, though no DNA is available to test this call. The CDR3 loop spans 13 amino acids. Germline V gene lookup returns CDR1 ENHRY and CDR2 SYGVKD. The chain's CDR3 is CAITEGTTGELFF.

The rearrangement joins TRBV7-6 to TRBJ2-2; the TCRdb D gene call, TRBD1, has no DNA to confirm it. In germline, CDR1 is SGHVS, CDR2 FNYEAQ. This CDR3 region has 13 residues. The CDR3: CASSSTGPGELFF.

The J gene is TRBJ2-7, the V gene TRBV29-1; TCRdb indicates TRBD1, and absent DNA this call remains unverified. The length of the CDR3 is 17 residues. Germline V gene sequence: CDR1 SQVTM, CDR2 ANQGSEA. CDR3 in amino acids: CSVEGMVAGSPFGEQYF.

The chain employs TRBV13 and TRBJ1-2. The germline V gene has CDR1 PRHDT and CDR2 FYEKMQ (reference sequence). CDR3 length equals 14 residues. The CDR3 region is CASSLRMGSGGYTF.

The V gene is TRBV7-9, the J gene TRBJ2-7; the TCRdb D gene call, TRBD1, has no DNA to confirm it. CDR1 and CDR2 from the germline V gene are SEHNR and FQNEAQ (reference sequence). The CDR3 is made up of 14 amino acids. This CDR3 reads CASSLIGQGYEQYF.